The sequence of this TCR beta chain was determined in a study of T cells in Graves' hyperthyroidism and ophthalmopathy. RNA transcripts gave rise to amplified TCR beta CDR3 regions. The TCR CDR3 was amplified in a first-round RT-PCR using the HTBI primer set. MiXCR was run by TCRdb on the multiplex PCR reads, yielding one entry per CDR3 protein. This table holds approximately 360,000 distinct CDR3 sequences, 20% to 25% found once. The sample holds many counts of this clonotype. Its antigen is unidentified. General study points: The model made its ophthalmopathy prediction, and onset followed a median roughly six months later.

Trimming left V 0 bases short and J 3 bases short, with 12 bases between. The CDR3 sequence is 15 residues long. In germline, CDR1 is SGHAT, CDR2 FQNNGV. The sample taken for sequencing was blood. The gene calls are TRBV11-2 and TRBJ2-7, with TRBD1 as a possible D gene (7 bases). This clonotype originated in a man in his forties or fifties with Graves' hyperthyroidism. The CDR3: CASSLEAGQYYEQYF. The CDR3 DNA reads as TGTGCCAGCAGCTTAGAGGCGGGACAGTACTACGAGCAGTACTTC.